Only one count was recorded for the clone carrying this T cell receptor (beta chain). The antigen is undetermined. Profiling that covered TCR beta VDJ and CDR3 relied on genomic DNA as its template. TCRdb re-called the reads with MiXCR, one entry per CDR3 protein. The sample lists about 210,000 distinct CDR3 sequences; 61% were seen once. The entry originates in a study of CD8+CD57+ T cells in acquired aplastic anemia. The wider study: Sorted CD4+ and CD8+ cell DNA averaged about 3 ug. Healthy donors yielded 9 million to 14 million CD4+ cell reads on average.

Study-level results: Controls and patients did not differ significantly in CD8+ Simpson's diversity. Common to patients and controls were around 30 CD8+ CDR3 sequences.

Germline V CDR1 and CDR2: DFQATT, SNEGSKA (reference sequence). The CDR3 loop spans 13 amino acids. V was pared by 6 bases and J by 3 bases, with 7 bases of the junction left unmatched. The chain employs TRBV20-1 and TRBJ1-2; 7 bases match TRBD1. The sample was sorted CD4+, CD8+, or CD8+CD57+ T cells (not recorded which) from PBMCs. The sequence derives from a human donor in good health. The CDR3 sequence: CSALQGTDYGYTF. CDR3 sequence (DNA): TGCAGTGCCCTACAGGGGACTGACTATGGCTACACCTTC.